The clone carrying this T cell receptor beta chain showed up many times. The germline V gene has CDR1 SGHDT and CDR2 YYEEEE. Deletions cut 3 bases from V and 7 bases from J, with 10 bases between. CDR3 length: 12 amino acids. TCRdb processed the 5' RACE reads anew with MiXCR; each CDR3 protein has one entry. The sample lists roughly 50,000 distinct CDR3 sequences; roughly a sixth were seen once. This clonotype was sampled from a female donor with breast cancer. The chain uses TRBV5-6 and TRBJ1-2; no reliable D call. The specimen was naive CD4+ T cells sorted from blood. Subset given: naive CD4+ T cells, CD4+CD45RA+CD25-. The CDR3 spells CASSSTPGGYTF. CDR3 nucleotides: TGTGCCAGCAGCTCGACTCCTGGTGGCTACACCTTC.